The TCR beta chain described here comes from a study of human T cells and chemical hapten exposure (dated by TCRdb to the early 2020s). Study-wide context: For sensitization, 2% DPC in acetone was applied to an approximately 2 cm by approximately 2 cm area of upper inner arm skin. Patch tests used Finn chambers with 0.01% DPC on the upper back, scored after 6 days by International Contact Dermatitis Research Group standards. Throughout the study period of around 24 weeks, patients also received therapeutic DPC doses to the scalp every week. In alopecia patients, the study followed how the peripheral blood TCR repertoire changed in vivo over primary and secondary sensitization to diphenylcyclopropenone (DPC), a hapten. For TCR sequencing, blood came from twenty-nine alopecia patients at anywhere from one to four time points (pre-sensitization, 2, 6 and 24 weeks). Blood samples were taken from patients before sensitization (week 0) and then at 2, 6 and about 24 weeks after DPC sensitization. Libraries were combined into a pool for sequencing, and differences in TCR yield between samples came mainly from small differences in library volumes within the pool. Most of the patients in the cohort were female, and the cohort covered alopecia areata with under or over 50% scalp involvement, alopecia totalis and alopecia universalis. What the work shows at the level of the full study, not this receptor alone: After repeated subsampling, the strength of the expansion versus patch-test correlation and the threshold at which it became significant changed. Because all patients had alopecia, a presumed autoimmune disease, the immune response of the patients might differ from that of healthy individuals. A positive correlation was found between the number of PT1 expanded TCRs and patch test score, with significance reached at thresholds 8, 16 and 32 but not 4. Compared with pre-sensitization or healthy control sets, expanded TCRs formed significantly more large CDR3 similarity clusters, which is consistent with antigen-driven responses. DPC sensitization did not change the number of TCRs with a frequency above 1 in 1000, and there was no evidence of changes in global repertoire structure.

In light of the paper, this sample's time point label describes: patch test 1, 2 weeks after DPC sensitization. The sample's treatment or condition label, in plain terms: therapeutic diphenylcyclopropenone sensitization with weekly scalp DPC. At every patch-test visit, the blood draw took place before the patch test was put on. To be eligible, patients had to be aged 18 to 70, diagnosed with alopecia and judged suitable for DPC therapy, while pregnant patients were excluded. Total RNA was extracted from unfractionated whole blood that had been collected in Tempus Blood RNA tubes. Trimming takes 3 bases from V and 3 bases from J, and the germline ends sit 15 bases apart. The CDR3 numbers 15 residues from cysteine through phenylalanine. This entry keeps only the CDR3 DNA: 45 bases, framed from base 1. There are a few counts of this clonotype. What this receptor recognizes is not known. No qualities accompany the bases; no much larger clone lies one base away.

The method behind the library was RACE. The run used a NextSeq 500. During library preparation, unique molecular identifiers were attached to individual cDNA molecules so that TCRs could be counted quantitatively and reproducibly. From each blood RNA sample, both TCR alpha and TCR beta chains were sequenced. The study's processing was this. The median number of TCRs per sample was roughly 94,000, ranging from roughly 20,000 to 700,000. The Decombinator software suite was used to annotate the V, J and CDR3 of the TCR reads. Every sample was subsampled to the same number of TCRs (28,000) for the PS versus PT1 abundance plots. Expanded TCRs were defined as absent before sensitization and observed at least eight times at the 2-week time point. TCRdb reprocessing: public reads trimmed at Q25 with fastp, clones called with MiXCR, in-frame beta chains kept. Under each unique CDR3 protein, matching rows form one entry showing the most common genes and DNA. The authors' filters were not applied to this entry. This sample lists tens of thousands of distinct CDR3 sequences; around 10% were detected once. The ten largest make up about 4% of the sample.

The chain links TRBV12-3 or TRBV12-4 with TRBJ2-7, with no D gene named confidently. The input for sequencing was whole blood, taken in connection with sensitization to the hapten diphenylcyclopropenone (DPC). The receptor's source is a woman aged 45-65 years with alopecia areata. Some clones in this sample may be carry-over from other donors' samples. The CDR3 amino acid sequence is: CASSFRALTFYEQYF. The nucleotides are TGTGCCAGCAGTTTTAGGGCACTTACGTTCTACGAGCAGTACTTC.